These T cell receptor beta chains were read from a single sample in a study of cytomegalovirus exposure and HLA in healthy donors. This table comes from immunoSEQ multiplex PCR, and its TCRdb copy is limited to in-frame clones, with some not included. Seen here are approximately 150,000 clones, approximately 81% observed once, and the top ten hold approximately 1.3%. The specimen sequenced was PBMCs. These receptors all stem from a man aged 50-59 years in good health and CMV-seropositive. Both conserved end residues are part of each CDR3. D genes are given only for firm matches. Some rows have no size entry. The others give once, few or many, or a class for an expanded clone.

D	J	size	length	V	CDR3	DNA
TRBD1	TRBJ2-5	NA	15	TRBV4-2	CASSQGTGDQETQYF	TGTGCCAGCAGCCAGGGAACAGGGGACCAAGAGACCCAGTACTTC
NA	TRBJ2-7	NA	14	TRBV10-1	CASSEQGFGYEQYF	TGCGCCAGCAGTGAGCAGGGGTTTGGTTACGAGCAGTACTTC
NA	TRBJ2-7	NA	15	TRBV2	CASSEANSLGLEQYF	TGTGCCAGCAGTGAAGCTAACTCATTGGGGCTCGAGCAGTACTTC
TRBD2	TRBJ2-1	NA	14	TRBV7-2	CASSRGLAGGEQFF	TGTGCCAGCAGTCGAGGACTAGCGGGAGGAGAGCAGTTCTTC
NA	TRBJ1-1	NA	12	TRBV2	CASSEAGTEAFF	TGTGCCAGCAGTGAGGCGGGGACTGAAGCTTTCTTT
NA	TRBJ2-2	NA	16	TRBV7-8	CASSYPRQINTGELFF	TGTGCCAGCAGCTACCCAAGACAGATTAACACCGGGGAGCTGTTTTTT
NA	TRBJ1-1	NA	16	TRBV6-6	CASSSVGSAMNTEAFF	TGTGCCAGCAGTTCGGTGGGCAGTGCCATGAACACTGAAGCTTTCTTT
NA	TRBJ2-5	NA	15	TRBV18	CASSPLHRNQETQYF	TGTGCCAGCTCACCACTTCACAGGAACCAAGAGACCCAGTACTTC
TRBD2	TRBJ2-7	NA	13	TRBV5-6	CASTERGNYEQYF	TGTGCCAGCACCGAGCGGGGGAACTACGAGCAGTACTTC
NA	TRBJ2-5	once	14	TRBV9	CASSPGLVVGTQYF	TGTGCCAGCAGCCCCGGACTGGTGGTGGGAACCCAGTACTTC
NA	TRBJ2-7	NA	11	TRBV30	CAWGRDSEQYF	TGTGCCTGGGGCCGGGACTCCGAGCAGTACTTC
NA	TRBJ2-5	NA	14	TRBV5-1	CASTIGRLQETQYF	TGCGCCAGCACCATCGGCAGGCTCCAAGAGACCCAGTACTTC
NA	TRBJ1-2	NA	15	TRBV30	CAWSKLDSVSYGYTF	TGTGCCTGGAGTAAGCTTGACTCGGTGAGCTATGGCTACACCTTC
NA	TRBJ1-2	NA	14	TRBV9	CASSVGQALYGYTF	TGTGCCAGCAGCGTAGGACAGGCCCTCTATGGCTACACCTTC
TRBD1	TRBJ1-2	NA	13	TRBV28	CASTRGFQDGYTF	TGTGCCAGCACCAGGGGGTTTCAAGATGGCTACACCTTC
TRBD2	TRBJ2-4	NA	15	TRBV28	CASSLSLAGTNIQYF	TGTGCCAGCAGTTTAAGTCTAGCGGGAACAAACATTCAGTACTTC
NA	TRBJ1-5	NA	14	TRBV7-8	CASSARRGDQPQHF	TGTGCCAGCAGCGCCAGGAGGGGCGATCAGCCCCAGCATTTT
TRBD2	TRBJ2-3	NA	14	TRBV28	CASSLSGGVGPQYF	TGTGCCAGCAGTTTGAGCGGGGGGGTTGGGCCGCAGTATTTT
NA	TRBJ2-5	NA	15	TRBV6-1	CASSVTGTGQETQYF	TGTGCCAGCAGTGTTACTGGGACTGGCCAAGAGACCCAGTACTTC
NA	TRBJ1-1	NA	15	TRBV11-2	CASSLATAMNTEAFF	TGTGCCAGCAGCTTAGCGACAGCGATGAACACTGAAGCTTTCTTT
NA	TRBJ2-1	once	15	TRBV19	CASSPLAGDRRARFF	TGTGCCAGTAGCCCCCTCGCCGGTGACAGGCGAGCCCGCTTCTTC
NA	TRBJ1-4	NA	14	TRBV5-1	CASSTGRVNEKLFF	TGCGCCAGCAGCACAGGGAGGGTTAATGAAAAACTGTTTTTT
TRBD1	TRBJ1-3	NA	16	TRBV18	CASSPGQVKAGNTIYF	TGTGCCAGCTCACCAGGACAGGTTAAAGCTGGAAACACCATATATTTT
NA	TRBJ2-7	NA	11	TRBV10-3	CAISGQYEQYF	TGTGCCATCAGCGGACAGTACGAGCAGTACTTC
NA	TRBJ1-3	NA	17	TRBV4-2	CASSQDRRTRSGNTIYF	TGTGCCAGCAGCCAAGATCGGAGGACCCGCTCTGGAAACACCATATATTTT
NA	TRBJ2-2	NA	16	TRBV11-2	CASSRRWPGDTGELFF	TGTGCCAGCAGCCGGAGGTGGCCAGGGGACACCGGGGAGCTGTTTTTT